This entry concerns a single TCR beta chain. These data are taken from a study of T cell repertoires in cytomegalovirus infection. TCRdb re-called the reads through MiXCR, storing one row per CDR3 protein. The data show 150,000 to 180,000 distinct CDR3 sequences, with 23% seen just once and 9.5% to 13% held by the top ten. The sequence was collected from a human donor in good health (CMV status not recorded). Some clones in this sample may be carry-over from other donors' samples. The sequenced sample consisted of PBMCs.

The CDR3 DNA is TGTGCCAGCAGTTTAGATCGGGAGGGCGGAGTGGAGCAGTACTTC. Amino acids: CASSLDREGGVEQYF. This sequence joins TRBV12-3 or TRBV12-4 and TRBJ2-7; TRBD2 agrees at 8 bases. The CDR3 totals 15 residues. The junction had 9 bases not matched to a gene; V was cut back by 1 base and J by 7 bases.